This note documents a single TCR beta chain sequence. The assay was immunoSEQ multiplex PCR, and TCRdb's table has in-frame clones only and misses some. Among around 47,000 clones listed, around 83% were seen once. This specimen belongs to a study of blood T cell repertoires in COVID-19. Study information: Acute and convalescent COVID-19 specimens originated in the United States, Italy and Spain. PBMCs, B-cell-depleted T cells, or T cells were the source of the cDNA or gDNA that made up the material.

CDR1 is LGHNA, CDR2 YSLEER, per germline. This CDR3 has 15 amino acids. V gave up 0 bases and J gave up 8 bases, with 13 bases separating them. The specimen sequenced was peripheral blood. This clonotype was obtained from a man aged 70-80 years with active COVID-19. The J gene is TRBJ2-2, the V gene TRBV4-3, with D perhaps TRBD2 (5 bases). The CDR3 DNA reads TGCGCCAGCAGCCAAGAAGCGAGGGTGGGGGGGGAGCTGTTTTTT. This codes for CASSQEARVGGELFF.